Presented here are 11 T cell receptor beta chains from one specimen sequenced in a study of CD8 T cells in ankylosing spondylitis. No antigen has been identified for these receptors. TCRdb re-called the 5' RACE reads with MiXCR, one entry per CDR3 protein. The sample lists roughly 700,000 distinct CDR3 sequences; 19% were seen once. Findings and caveats of the study: There was a TCR beta motif, made of several highly homologous variants, that appeared characteristic of ankylosing spondylitis blood.

The sequenced sample was blood, either unsorted or a sorted T cell fraction (not recorded which). These TCRs come from a male donor with ankylosing spondylitis.

This clonotype turned up a few times. The genes are TRBV20-1 and TRBJ2-7; a possible D gene is TRBD1 (6 bases). The V end lost 6 bases, the J end lost 4 bases, and 13 bases lay between the germline ends. The CDR3 is 12 residues long. The germline CDR1 and CDR2 sequences are DFQATT and SNEGSKA (reference sequence). CDR3 sequence: CSANRDTYEQYF. CDR3 DNA sequence: TGCAGTGCGAACCGGGACACGTACGAGCAGTACTTC.

J is TRBJ2-2 and V is TRBV5-1; 12 positions match TRBD2. The CDR3 runs 17 residues. After removal of 7 bases from V and 0 bases from J, the junction contained 7 bases not matched to a gene. The germline gives CDR1 SGHRS, CDR2 YFSETQ. CDR3 nucleotides: TGCGCCAGCGCGACTAGCGGGAGAGGGGCGAACACCGGGGAGCTGTTTTTT. It translates to CASATSGRGANTGELFF.

The gene calls are TRBV7-9 and TRBJ2-5; 9 nucleotides line up with TRBD2. Per germline, CDR1 SEHNR and CDR2 FQNEAQ (reference sequence). With 1 base clipped from V and 0 bases from J, the junction kept 3 bases outside the gene matches. The CDR3 spans 16 residues. Here the CDR3 reads CASSLVSGGYQETQYF. The CDR3 region has the DNA TGTGCCAGCAGCTTAGTCAGCGGGGGGTACCAAGAGACCCAGTACTTC.

This clonotype was observed at least ten times. This chain connects TRBV27 to TRBJ2-1, with 8 bases matching TRBD2. From germline, CDR1 is MNHEY and CDR2 SMNVEV (reference sequence). V shed 3 bases and J 2 bases; nucleotides not matched to a gene: 6. The CDR3 covers 16 residues. The CDR3: CASSFLAGGAYNEQFF. The CDR3 DNA sequence: TGTGCCAGCAGTTTTTTGGCGGGGGGTGCCTACAATGAGCAGTTCTTC.

For the CDR3, the DNA is TGTGCCAGCAGTGGGGGGGGCGAAGATACGCAGTATTTT. Its translation is CASSGGGEDTQYF. The chain combines TRBV25-1 with TRBJ2-3; D possibly corresponds to TRBD2 (7 bases). Germline CDR1 is MGHDK and CDR2 is SYGVNS. Trimming removed 4 bases from V and 5 bases from J, with 10 bases in between. There are 13 residues in the CDR3.

V is TRBV11-2 and J is TRBJ2-3; D remains unclear. Germline V gives CDR1 SGHAT, CDR2 FQNNGV. The CDR3 contains 13 residues. Trimming took off 5 bases at V and 4 bases at J, with 10 bases between the two ends. This chain's CDR3 is CASSRGGPDTQYF. CDR3 DNA: TGTGCCAGCAGCCGCGGCGGCCCAGATACGCAGTATTTT.

The chain joins TRBV30 to TRBJ1-3; D gene uncertain. Germline V CDR1 and CDR2: GTSNPN, SVGIG (reference sequence). The CDR3 has 11 amino acids. V lost 7 bases and J 12 bases, leaving 16 bases between the germline ends. Here the CDR3 DNA reads TGTGCCTCCTCCTCCACTGGCAACATATATTTT. This gives the protein CASSSTGNIYF.

This chain connects TRBV20-1 to TRBJ1-2; D uncertain. Germline V CDR1 and CDR2: DFQATT, SNEGSKA (reference sequence). The CDR3 is 14 residues long. Trimming left V 3 bases short and J 4 bases short, with 15 bases between. The CDR3 DNA sequence: TGCAGTGCTAGCCCCGGATTCGGACCCTATGGCTACACCTTC. Translated, it gives CSASPGFGPYGYTF.

This chain connects TRBV12-3 or TRBV12-4 to TRBJ2-3; 11 bases agree with TRBD2. This CDR3 contains 17 residues. J was trimmed by 6 bases and V by 2 bases; bases with no gene match: 10. CDR3 protein: CASSLNELAGVRDTQYF. CDR3 coding DNA: TGTGCCAGCAGTTTAAATGAACTAGCGGGAGTGAGGGATACGCAGTATTTT.

The chain couples TRBV5-1 to TRBJ2-3; tentative D call: TRBD2 (6 bases). Looked up from germline, CDR1 is SGHRS and CDR2 is YFSETQ. The CDR3 contains 16 residues. Trimming shortened V by 6 bases and J by 4 bases, and 21 bases separated the two germline ends. DNA for the CDR3: TGCGCCAGCATCCCTGGGGGAGGTTCAACTGCAGATACGCAGTATTTT. This translates into CASIPGGGSTADTQYF.

This clonotype has more than one count but fewer than ten. The chain has TRBV20-1 and TRBJ2-5, with 10 nucleotides matching TRBD2. The CDR3 covers 12 residues. V was clipped by 6 bases and J by 5 bases; unmatched bases: 3. Germline V gene data show CDR1 as DFQATT and CDR2 as SNEGSKA (reference sequence). The CDR3 is CSAPGLAETQYF. The CDR3 DNA is TGCAGTGCACCGGGACTAGCGGAGACCCAGTACTTC.